These T cell receptor beta chains were read from a single sample in a study of cytomegalovirus exposure and HLA in healthy donors. Method: immunoSEQ multiplex PCR; TCRdb's copy keeps in-frame clones and lacks some. Of some 150,000 clones in the sample, over 60% were seen once. Sequencing input: PBMCs. Source of these receptors: a female donor in good health and CMV-seronegative. Both conserved end residues are part of each CDR3. D genes are given only for firm matches. Some rows have no size entry. The others give once, few or many, or a class for an expanded clone.

j_call v_call clone_size d_call cdr3_aa cdr3_nt
TRBJ2-7 TRBV18 . TRBD1 CASSQGQASSYEQYF TGTGCCAGCTCCCAGGGACAGGCGAGCTCCTACGAGCAGTACTTC
TRBJ2-5 TRBV19 . . CASSIAGVGNQETQYF TGTGCCAGTAGTATAGCCGGGGTGGGGAACCAAGAGACCCAGTACTTC
TRBJ2-7 TRBV9 . . CASSRGNTYEQYF TGTGCCAGCAGCAGAGGTAACACCTACGAGCAGTACTTC
TRBJ1-1 TRBV6-6 . . CASQTLLEDTEAFF TGTGCCAGTCAAACCCTATTAGAGGACACTGAAGCTTTCTTT
TRBJ1-1 TRBV30 . . CAWSHPPPGRNTEAFF TGTGCCTGGAGTCACCCCCCCCCTGGCAGGAACACTGAAGCTTTCTTT
TRBJ1-1 TRBV4-2 . . CASSQDGRGTNTEAFF TGTGCCAGCAGCCAAGATGGTCGGGGGACGAACACTGAAGCTTTCTTT
TRBJ1-1 TRBV13 . TRBD1 CASSYAQGAYTEAFF TGTGCCAGCAGCTACGCACAGGGGGCATACACTGAAGCTTTCTTT
TRBJ2-7 TRBV14 . . CASSHTRDNNYEQYF TGTGCCAGCAGCCACACCCGGGACAACAACTACGAGCAGTACTTC
TRBJ1-1 TRBV9 . . CASSVGGNGNTEAFF TGTGCCAGCAGCGTAGGGGGCAACGGGAACACTGAAGCTTTCTTT
TRBJ2-7 TRBV6-5 few TRBD1 CASSSGGAEQYF TGTGCCAGCAGCTCAGGGGGCGCCGAGCAGTACTTC
TRBJ1-1 TRBV21-1 few . CASNGGQMNTEAFF TGTGCCTCCAACGGGGGACAGATGAACACTGAAGCTTTCTTT
TRBJ2-7 TRBV29-1 once . CSVSGAYEQYF TGCAGCGTATCGGGTGCCTACGAGCAGTACTTC
TRBJ2-1 TRBV19 . TRBD2 CASSYSGRANEQFF TGTGCCAGTAGTTATAGCGGGAGGGCCAATGAGCAGTTCTTC
TRBJ2-7 TRBV11-1 . TRBD1 CASDPGGQGVLRQYF TGTGCCAGCGACCCCGGGGGACAGGGTGTTTTAAGGCAGTACTTC
TRBJ1-1 TRBV30 . TRBD1 CAWDRQGGTEAFF TGTGCCTGGGATCGCCAGGGGGGTACTGAAGCTTTCTTT
TRBJ2-1 TRBV27 . . CASSPLLGRENNEQFF TGTGCCAGCAGTCCGCTCCTCGGCCGGGAGAACAATGAGCAGTTCTTC
TRBJ2-1 TRBV29-1 . . CSVGGLYEQFF TGCAGCGTGGGGGGACTCTATGAGCAGTTCTTC
TRBJ2-1 TRBV6-6 once TRBD2 CASSLEAGGIGEQFF TGTGCCAGCAGTCTAGAAGCGGGGGGGATTGGTGAGCAGTTCTTC
TRBJ1-5 TRBV2 . . CASSVNGGRPQHF TGTGCCAGCAGCGTTAACGGGGGGAGGCCCCAGCATTTT
TRBJ1-4 TRBV7-9 . . CATWGREKLFF TGTGCCACTTGGGGCCGAGAAAAACTGTTTTTT
TRBJ1-4 TRBV5-1 few TRBD1 CASSPETGGNEKLFF TGCGCCAGCAGCCCTGAGACAGGGGGGAATGAAAAACTGTTTTTT
TRBJ2-1 TRBV2 . . CASNVDRRTYNEQFF TGTGCCAGCAATGTAGACAGGCGGACCTACAATGAGCAGTTCTTC
TRBJ1-3 TRBV6-1 few . CASRRLEDSGNTIYF TGTGCCAGCAGAAGACTTGAGGACTCTGGAAACACCATATATTTT
TRBJ2-3 TRBV27 . TRBD2 CASSPLSGGRARDTQYF TGTGCCAGCAGTCCTCTTTCTGGCGGGAGGGCCCGCGATACGCAGTATTTT
TRBJ1-1 TRBV19 . . CASSIEFLNTEAFF TGTGCCAGTAGTATTGAGTTTTTGAACACTGAAGCTTTCTTT
TRBJ2-7 TRBV27 . . CASSLVPSYEQYF TGTGCCAGCAGTTTAGTCCCGAGCTACGAGCAGTACTTC
TRBJ2-7 TRBV21-1 once . CASRDTGWTGDHEQYF TGTGCCAGCAGGGATACCGGGTGGACAGGTGACCACGAGCAGTACTTC
TRBJ1-1 TRBV11-2 . TRBD1 CASSPTALEGATEAFF TGTGCCAGCAGCCCCACAGCCCTAGAGGGGGCGACTGAAGCTTTCTTT
TRBJ1-5 TRBV19 . . CASSIGTRATQPQHF TGTGCCAGTAGTATAGGGACAAGGGCCACTCAGCCCCAGCATTTT
TRBJ2-5 TRBV9 . . CASSVAGARPQYF TGTGCCAGCAGCGTAGCCGGAGCTAGGCCACAGTACTTC
TRBJ1-2 TRBV7-9 . TRBD1 CSSSKDRGRGYTF TGTTCCAGCAGCAAAGACAGGGGGCGCGGCTACACCTTC
TRBJ1-1 TRBV30 . . CAGKQGHEAFF TGTGCCGGGAAACAGGGTCATGAAGCTTTCTTT
TRBJ2-7 TRBV7-6 . . CASSLGAGQAYEQYF TGTGCCAGCAGCTTAGGCGCAGGACAAGCCTACGAGCAGTACTTC
TRBJ2-7 TRBV2 few TRBD1 CASSQGPGQNYEQYF TGTGCCAGCAGTCAAGGGCCGGGACAGAACTACGAGCAGTACTTC
TRBJ1-2 TRBV6-1 . . CASSERGEDYGYTF TGTGCCAGCAGTGAAAGGGGCGAGGACTATGGCTACACCTTC
TRBJ1-1 TRBV27 . . CASSLYPGASISGTEAFF TGTGCCAGCAGTTTATATCCAGGGGCTAGTATTTCCGGTACTGAAGCTTTCTTT
TRBJ1-1 TRBV5-4 . . CASSLSVSNTEAFF TGTGCCAGCAGCTTGTCCGTTTCTAACACTGAAGCTTTCTTT
TRBJ2-3 TRBV6-4 . . CASSDRGSYTQYF TGTGCCAGCAGTGACCGCGGTTCTTATACGCAGTATTTT
TRBJ2-1 TRBV5-1 few . CASSKSEGNEQFF TGCGCCAGCAGCAAATCGGAGGGAAATGAGCAGTTCTTC
TRBJ2-5 TRBV7-8 . TRBD2 CASSQKGLAQETQYF TGTGCCAGCAGCCAGAAGGGACTAGCCCAAGAGACCCAGTACTTC
TRBJ1-1 TRBV18 . . CASSPITVQNTEAFF TGTGCCAGCTCACCCATCACAGTACAAAACACTGAAGCTTTCTTT
TRBJ2-4 TRBV19 . TRBD1 CASSGRDREYIQYF TGTGCCAGTAGTGGGCGGGACAGGGAGTACATTCAGTACTTC